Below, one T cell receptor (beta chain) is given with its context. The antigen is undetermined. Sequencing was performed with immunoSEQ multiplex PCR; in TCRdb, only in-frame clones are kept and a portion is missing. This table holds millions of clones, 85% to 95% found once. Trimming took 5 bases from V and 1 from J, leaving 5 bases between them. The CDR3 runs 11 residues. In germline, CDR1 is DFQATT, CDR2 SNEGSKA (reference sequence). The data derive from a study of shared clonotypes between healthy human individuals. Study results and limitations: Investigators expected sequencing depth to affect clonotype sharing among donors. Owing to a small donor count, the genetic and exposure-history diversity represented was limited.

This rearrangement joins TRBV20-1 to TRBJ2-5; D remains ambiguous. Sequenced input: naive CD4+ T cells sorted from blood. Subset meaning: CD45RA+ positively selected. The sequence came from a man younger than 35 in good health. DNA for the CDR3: TGCAGTGCTGGGTTCCAAGAGACCCAGTACTTC. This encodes CSAGFQETQYF.